These T cell receptor beta chains were read from a single sample in a study of STAT3 mutations in large granular lymphocyte leukemia. Here immunoSEQ multiplex PCR was the method, and the copy in TCRdb shows in-frame clones only, minus some. The sample has about 3,700 clones, around 42% seen once. Source material: peripheral blood mononuclear cells. The receptor set was obtained from a man aged 60 to 75 with T-cell large granular lymphocyte leukemia. Some clones in this sample may be carry-over from other donors' samples. CDR3s include the opening cysteine and the closing phenylalanine or tryptophan. D genes are given only for firm matches. Rows give clone size only sometimes, using once, few, many, or a class for an expanded clone.

clone size: NA; J gene: TRBJ2-7; D gene: NA; V gene: TRBV5-4; CDR3 protein: CASSLGRTLKGEQYF; CDR3 DNA: TGTGCCAGCAGCTTGGGACGTACTCTAAAGGGGGAGCAGTACTTC
clone size: once; J gene: TRBJ1-1; D gene: TRBD1; V gene: TRBV5-1; CDR3 protein: CASSPRDRGEAFF; CDR3 DNA: TGCGCCAGCAGCCCTCGGGACAGGGGCGAAGCTTTCTTT
clone size: NA; J gene: TRBJ1-5; D gene: NA; V gene: TRBV5-1; CDR3 protein: CASSRGPEGGQPQHF; CDR3 DNA: TGCGCCAGCAGCAGGGGACCCGAAGGGGGGCAGCCCCAGCATTTT
clone size: few; J gene: TRBJ1-5; D gene: NA; V gene: TRBV19; CDR3 protein: CASRDCQPQHF; CDR3 DNA: TGTGCCAGTAGAGACTGTCAGCCCCAGCATTTT
clone size: few; J gene: TRBJ1-6; D gene: TRBD1; V gene: TRBV6-6; CDR3 protein: CASSYYGTGYNSPLHF; CDR3 DNA: TGTGCCAGCAGTTACTATGGGACAGGCTATAATTCACCCCTCCACTTT
clone size: NA; J gene: TRBJ1-6; D gene: NA; V gene: TRBV5-4; CDR3 protein: CASSLAGPYNSPLHF; CDR3 DNA: TGTGCCAGCAGCTTGGCGGGGCCGTATAATTCACCCCTCCACTTT
clone size: NA; J gene: TRBJ2-1; D gene: NA; V gene: TRBV5-4; CDR3 protein: CASSFGPPGEQFF; CDR3 DNA: TGTGCCAGCAGCTTCGGCCCGCCTGGTGAGCAGTTCTTC
clone size: few; J gene: TRBJ2-7; D gene: NA; V gene: TRBV5-1; CDR3 protein: CASSSSSYEQYF; CDR3 DNA: TGCGCCAGCAGCTCGAGCTCCTACGAGCAGTACTTC
clone size: few; J gene: TRBJ1-5; D gene: NA; V gene: TRBV28; CDR3 protein: CATEGSWGNQPQHF; CDR3 DNA: TGTGCCACGGAGGGGAGTTGGGGCAATCAGCCCCAGCATTTT
clone size: few; J gene: TRBJ1-6; D gene: NA; V gene: TRBV25-1; CDR3 protein: CASTGAGGNSPLHF; CDR3 DNA: TGTGCCAGCACCGGGGCCGGGGGTAATTCACCCCTCCACTTT
clone size: NA; J gene: TRBJ1-2; D gene: NA; V gene: TRBV5-6; CDR3 protein: CASSLGALKGKGYTF; CDR3 DNA: TGTGCCAGCAGCTTGGGGGCCCTGAAGGGGAAAGGCTACACCTTC
clone size: NA; J gene: TRBJ2-1; D gene: NA; V gene: TRBV5-6; CDR3 protein: CASSFSTNEQFF; CDR3 DNA: TGTGCCAGCAGCTTTAGCACCAATGAGCAGTTCTTC
clone size: few; J gene: TRBJ2-5; D gene: NA; V gene: TRBV5-5; CDR3 protein: CASSGALTRETQYF; CDR3 DNA: TGTGCCAGCAGCGGGGCCCTAACCCGAGAGACCCAGTACTTC
clone size: few; J gene: TRBJ2-7; D gene: NA; V gene: TRBV20-1; CDR3 protein: CSAGPIEQYF; CDR3 DNA: TGCAGTGCTGGGCCCATCGAGCAGTACTTC
clone size: few; J gene: TRBJ2-1; D gene: NA; V gene: TRBV19; CDR3 protein: CASSRTGDNEQFF; CDR3 DNA: TGTGCCAGTAGTCGGACTGGAGACAATGAGCAGTTCTTC
clone size: NA; J gene: TRBJ1-5; D gene: NA; V gene: TRBV30; CDR3 protein: CAWSVDESQPQHF; CDR3 DNA: TGTGCCTGGAGTGTGGATGAGAGTCAGCCCCAGCATTTT
clone size: NA; J gene: TRBJ2-2; D gene: NA; V gene: TRBV10-2; CDR3 protein: CASKQNTGELFF; CDR3 DNA: TGCGCCAGCAAGCAGAACACCGGGGAGCTGTTTTTT
clone size: NA; J gene: TRBJ1-2; D gene: TRBD1; V gene: TRBV13; CDR3 protein: CASSPGQANYGYTF; CDR3 DNA: TGTGCCAGCAGCCCTGGACAGGCCAACTATGGCTACACCTTC
clone size: NA; J gene: TRBJ1-2; D gene: TRBD1; V gene: TRBV6-5; CDR3 protein: CASSRQGARGYTF; CDR3 DNA: TGTGCCAGCAGTAGACAGGGGGCGCGCGGCTACACCTTC
clone size: once; J gene: TRBJ2-5; D gene: TRBD1; V gene: TRBV29-1; CDR3 protein: CSVGQTGGRETQYF; CDR3 DNA: TGCAGCGTTGGGCAGACAGGGGGCAGGGAGACCCAGTACTTC
clone size: NA; J gene: TRBJ2-3; D gene: NA; V gene: TRBV5-6; CDR3 protein: CASSLPGPDTQYF; CDR3 DNA: TGTGCCAGCAGCTTACCGGGACCAGATACGCAGTATTTT
clone size: NA; J gene: TRBJ1-2; D gene: NA; V gene: TRBV6-6; CDR3 protein: CASTFSNPDGYTF; CDR3 DNA: TGTGCCAGCACCTTTTCGAACCCGGATGGCTACACCTTC
clone size: few; J gene: TRBJ2-7; D gene: NA; V gene: TRBV5-1; CDR3 protein: CASSLEGIGSKF; CDR3 DNA: TGCGCCAGCAGCTTGGAAGGGATCGGGAGCAAATTC
clone size: NA; J gene: TRBJ2-7; D gene: NA; V gene: TRBV5-1; CDR3 protein: CASSLDRPGYEQYF; CDR3 DNA: TGCGCCAGCAGTTTAGACAGGCCTGGATACGAGCAGTACTTC
clone size: NA; J gene: TRBJ1-5; D gene: TRBD1; V gene: TRBV2; CDR3 protein: CASSDGTVIWPQHF; CDR3 DNA: TGTGCCAGCAGTGATGGGACAGTGATTTGGCCCCAGCATTTT
clone size: NA; J gene: TRBJ2-3; D gene: TRBD1; V gene: TRBV5-1; CDR3 protein: CASSLVPRRTGHTDTQYF; CDR3 DNA: TGCGCCAGCAGCTTGGTCCCAAGAAGGACAGGGCACACAGATACGCAGTATTTT
clone size: NA; J gene: TRBJ2-3; D gene: NA; V gene: TRBV29-1; CDR3 protein: CSVTRSPDTQYF; CDR3 DNA: TGCAGCGTTACCCGGTCCCCAGATACGCAGTATTTT
clone size: few; J gene: TRBJ2-3; D gene: TRBD2; V gene: TRBV5-1; CDR3 protein: CASSLGSGVDTQYF; CDR3 DNA: TGCGCCAGCAGCTTGGGCAGCGGGGTTGATACGCAGTATTTT